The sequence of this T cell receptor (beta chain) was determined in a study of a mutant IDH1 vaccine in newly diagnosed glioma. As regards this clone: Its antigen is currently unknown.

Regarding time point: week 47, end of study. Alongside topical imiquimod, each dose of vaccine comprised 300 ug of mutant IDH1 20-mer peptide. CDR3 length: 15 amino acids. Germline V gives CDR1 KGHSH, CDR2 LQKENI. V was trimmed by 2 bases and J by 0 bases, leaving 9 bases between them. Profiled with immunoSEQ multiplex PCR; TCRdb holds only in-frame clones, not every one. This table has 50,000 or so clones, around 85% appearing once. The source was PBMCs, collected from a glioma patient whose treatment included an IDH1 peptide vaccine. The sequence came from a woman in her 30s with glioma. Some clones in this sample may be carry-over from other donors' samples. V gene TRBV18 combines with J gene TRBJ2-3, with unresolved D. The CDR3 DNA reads TGTGCCAGCTCACCAGGGTTGGGCAGCACAGATACGCAGTATTTT. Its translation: CASSPGLGSTDTQYF.